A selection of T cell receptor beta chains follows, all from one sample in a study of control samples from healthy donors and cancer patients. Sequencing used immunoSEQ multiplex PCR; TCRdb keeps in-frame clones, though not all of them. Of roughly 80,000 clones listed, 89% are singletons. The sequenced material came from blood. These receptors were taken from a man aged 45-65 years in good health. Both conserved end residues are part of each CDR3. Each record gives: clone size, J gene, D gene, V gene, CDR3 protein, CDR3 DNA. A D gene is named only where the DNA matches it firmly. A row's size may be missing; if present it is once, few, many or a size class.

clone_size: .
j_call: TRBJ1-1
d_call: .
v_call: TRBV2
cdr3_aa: CASSEVRTLNTEAFF
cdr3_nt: TGTGCCAGCAGTGAAGTCAGGACCCTTAACACTGAAGCTTTCTTT

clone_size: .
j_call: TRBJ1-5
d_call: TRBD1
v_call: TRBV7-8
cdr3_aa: CASSFQGGQPQHF
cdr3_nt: TGTGCCAGCAGTTTCCAGGGGGGTCAGCCCCAGCATTTT

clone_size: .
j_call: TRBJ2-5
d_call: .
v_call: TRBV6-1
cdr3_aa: CASSEVMGRETQYF
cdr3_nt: TGTGCCAGCAGTGAAGTTATGGGGCGGGAGACCCAGTACTTC

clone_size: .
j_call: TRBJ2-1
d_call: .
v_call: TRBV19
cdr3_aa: CASLPVSGSNEQFF
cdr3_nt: TGTGCCAGCCTGCCGGTCTCGGGGTCCAATGAGCAGTTCTTC

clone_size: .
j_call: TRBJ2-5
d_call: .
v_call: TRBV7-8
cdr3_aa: CASSLMTRDETQYF
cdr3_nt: TGTGCCAGCAGCTTAATGACTAGAGACGAGACCCAGTACTTC

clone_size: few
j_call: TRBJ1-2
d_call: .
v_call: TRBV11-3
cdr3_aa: CASSLDGQAPYGYTF
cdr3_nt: TGTGCCAGCAGCTTAGATGGGCAGGCCCCCTATGGCTACACCTTC

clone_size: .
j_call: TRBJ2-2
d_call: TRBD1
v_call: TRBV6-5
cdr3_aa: CASSSWDRGRTGELFF
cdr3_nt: TGTGCCAGCAGTTCCTGGGACAGGGGGCGTACCGGGGAGCTGTTTTTT

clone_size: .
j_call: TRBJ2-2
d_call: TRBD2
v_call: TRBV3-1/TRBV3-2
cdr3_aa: CAIRTSYGELFF
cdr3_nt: TGTGCCATAAGGACTAGCTACGGGGAGCTGTTTTTT

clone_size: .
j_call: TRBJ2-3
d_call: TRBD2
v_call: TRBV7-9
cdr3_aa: CASSFSGGASDTQYF
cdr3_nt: TGTGCCAGCAGCTTTAGCGGGGGGGCATCAGATACGCAGTATTTT

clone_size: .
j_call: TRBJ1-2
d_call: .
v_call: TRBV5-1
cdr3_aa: CASSLGSDGSYTF
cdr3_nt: TGCGCCAGCAGCTTGGGATCGGACGGGAGCTACACCTTC

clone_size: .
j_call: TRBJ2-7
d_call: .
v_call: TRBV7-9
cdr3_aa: CASSLADSRSYEQYF
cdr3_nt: TGTGCCAGCAGCTTAGCGGACAGTCGGAGCTACGAGCAGTACTTC

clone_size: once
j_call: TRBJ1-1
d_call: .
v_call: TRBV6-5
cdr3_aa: CASRIIGRKNTEAFF
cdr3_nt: TGTGCCAGCAGAATAATTGGACGGAAAAACACTGAAGCTTTCTTT